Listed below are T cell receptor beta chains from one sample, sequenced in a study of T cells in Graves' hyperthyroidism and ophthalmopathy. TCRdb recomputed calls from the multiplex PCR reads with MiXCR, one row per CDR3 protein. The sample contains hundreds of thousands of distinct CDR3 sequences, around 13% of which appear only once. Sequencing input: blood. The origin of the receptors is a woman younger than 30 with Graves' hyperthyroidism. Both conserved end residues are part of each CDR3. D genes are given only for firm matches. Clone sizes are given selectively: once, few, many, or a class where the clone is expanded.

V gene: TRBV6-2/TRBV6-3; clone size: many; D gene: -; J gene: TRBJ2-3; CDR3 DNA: TGTGCCAGCAGCCCTCTCCGACAGGAACCTAGCACAGATACGCAGTATTTT; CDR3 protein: CASSPLRQEPSTDTQYF
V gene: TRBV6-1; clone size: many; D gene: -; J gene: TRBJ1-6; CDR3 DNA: TGTGCCAGCAGTGAAGCGGTCCTAAAGAGCTCCTATAATTCACCCCTCCACTTT; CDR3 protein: CASSEAVLKSSYNSPLHF
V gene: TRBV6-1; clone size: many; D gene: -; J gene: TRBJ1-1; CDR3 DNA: TGTGCCACCTCGAGTGCTAGGGGCACTGAAGCTTTCTTT; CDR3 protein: CATSSARGTEAFF
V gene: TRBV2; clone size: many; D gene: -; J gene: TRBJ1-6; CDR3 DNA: TGTGCCAGCAGTGAACAGGACTATTCACCCCTCCACTTT; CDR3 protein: CASSEQDYSPLHF
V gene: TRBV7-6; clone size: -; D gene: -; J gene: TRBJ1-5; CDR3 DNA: TGTGCCAGCAGCCCCGGGGGGTGGAGGAGCAATCAGCCCCAGCATTTT; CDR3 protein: CASSPGGWRSNQPQHF
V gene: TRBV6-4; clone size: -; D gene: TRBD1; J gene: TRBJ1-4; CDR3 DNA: TGTGCCAGCAGCCTAGACAGGGAATACGAAAAACTGTTTTTT; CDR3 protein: CASSLDREYEKLFF
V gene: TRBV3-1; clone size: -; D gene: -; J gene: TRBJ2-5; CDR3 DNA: TGTGCCAGCAGCAAGGCGAGTGGGACCCAGTACTTC; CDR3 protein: CASSKASGTQYF
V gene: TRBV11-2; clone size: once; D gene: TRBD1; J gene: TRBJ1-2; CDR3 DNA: TGTGCCAGCAGCTTAGATTTCACAGGGGTCTATGGCTACACCTTC; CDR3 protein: CASSLDFTGVYGYTF
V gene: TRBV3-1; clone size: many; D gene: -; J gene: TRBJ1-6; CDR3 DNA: TGTGCCAGCAGCCATCGACAGGTTGAAAATTCACCCCTCCACTTT; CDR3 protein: CASSHRQVENSPLHF
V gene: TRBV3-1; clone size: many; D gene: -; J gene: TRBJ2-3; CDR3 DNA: TGTGCCAGCAGCCAAGATCTAACAGATACGCAGTATTTT; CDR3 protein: CASSQDLTDTQYF
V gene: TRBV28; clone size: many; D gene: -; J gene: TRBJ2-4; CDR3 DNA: TGTGCCAGCAGTTTAGACCTAAACATTCAGTACTTC; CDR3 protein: CASSLDLNIQYF
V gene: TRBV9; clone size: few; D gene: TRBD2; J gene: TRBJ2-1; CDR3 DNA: TGTGCCAGCAGCGTAGAATTATATAGCGGGGTCGATGAGCAGTTCTTC; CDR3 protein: CASSVELYSGVDEQFF
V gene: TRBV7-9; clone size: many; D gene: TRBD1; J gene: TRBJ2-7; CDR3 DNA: TGTGCCAGCAGCTTCGGACAGGGCGGAACCTACGAGCAGTACTTC; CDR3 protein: CASSFGQGGTYEQYF
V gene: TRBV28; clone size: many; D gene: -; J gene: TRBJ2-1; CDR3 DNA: TGTGCCAGCAGGTCTCTTAGTACGTCTGAGCAGTTCTTC; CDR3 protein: CASRSLSTSEQFF
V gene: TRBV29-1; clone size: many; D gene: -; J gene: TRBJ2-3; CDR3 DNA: TGCAGCGTTGTGGCTAGCGTTAGCACAGATACGCAGTATTTT; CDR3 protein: CSVVASVSTDTQYF
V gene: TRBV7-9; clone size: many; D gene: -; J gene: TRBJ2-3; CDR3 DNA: TGTGGATCCGGGGTCCGGGGGACAGATACGCAGTATTTT; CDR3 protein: CGSGVRGTDTQYF
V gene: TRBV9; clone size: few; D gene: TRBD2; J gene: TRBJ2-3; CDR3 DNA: TGTGCCAGCAGTGGACTAGCGGGGACTAGCACAGATACGCAGTATTTT; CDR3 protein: CASSGLAGTSTDTQYF
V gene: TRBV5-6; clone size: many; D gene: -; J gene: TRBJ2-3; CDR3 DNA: TGTGCCAGCAGCGGGGCCCAGTACGACCTCTTGGGCACAGATACGCAGTATTTT; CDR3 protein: CASSGAQYDLLGTDTQYF
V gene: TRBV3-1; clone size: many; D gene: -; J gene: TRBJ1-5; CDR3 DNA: TGTGCCAGCAGTCGCTATCAGCCCCAGCATTTT; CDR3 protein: CASSRYQPQHF
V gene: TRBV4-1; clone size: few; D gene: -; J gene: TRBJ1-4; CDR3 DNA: TGCGCCAGCAGCCAAGAAGGGGGGGGCTGGAGTGAAAAACTGTTTTTT; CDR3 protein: CASSQEGGGWSEKLFF
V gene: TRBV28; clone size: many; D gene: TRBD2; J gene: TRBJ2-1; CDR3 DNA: TGTGCCAGCAGTTTAGTAGCGGGCCGGAACAATGAGCAGTTCTTC; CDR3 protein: CASSLVAGRNNEQFF
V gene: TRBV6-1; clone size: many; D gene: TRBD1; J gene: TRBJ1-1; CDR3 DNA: TGTGCCAGCAGTGCCCAGACAGGGTCGAACACTGAAGCTTTCTTT; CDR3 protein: CASSAQTGSNTEAFF
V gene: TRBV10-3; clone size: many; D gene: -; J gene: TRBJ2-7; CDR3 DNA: TGTGCCATCAGTGAGCCGAACAGGGCCGGAGACGAGCAGTACTTC; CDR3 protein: CAISEPNRAGDEQYF
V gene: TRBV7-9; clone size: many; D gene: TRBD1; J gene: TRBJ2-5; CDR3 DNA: TGTGCCAGCAGCTCAGACCTGGGACAGCAAGAGACCCAGTACTTC; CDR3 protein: CASSSDLGQQETQYF
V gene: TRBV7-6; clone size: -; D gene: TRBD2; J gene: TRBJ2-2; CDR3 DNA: TGTGCCAGCAGCCCAGCGGGAGGGCTGGTCACCGGGGAGCTGTTTTTT; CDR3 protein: CASSPAGGLVTGELFF
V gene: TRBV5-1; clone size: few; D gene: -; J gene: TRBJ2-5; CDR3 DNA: TGCGCCAGCAGCCAAAACAAGCGGGCCCCACAAGAGACCCAGTACTTC; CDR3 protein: CASSQNKRAPQETQYF
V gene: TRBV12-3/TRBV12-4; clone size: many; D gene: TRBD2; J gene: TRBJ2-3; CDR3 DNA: TGTGCCAGCAGTTTATATCTTCGGGGACTAGCGGTTAGCACAGATACGCAGTATTTT; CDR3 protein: CASSLYLRGLAVSTDTQYF
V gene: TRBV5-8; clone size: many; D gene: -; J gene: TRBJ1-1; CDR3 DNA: TGTGCCAGCAGCTTGGACGGGGGTATAGCTTTCTTT; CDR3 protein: CASSLDGGIAFF
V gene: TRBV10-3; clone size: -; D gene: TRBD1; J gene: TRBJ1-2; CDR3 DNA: TGTGCCATCTCAACCGACAGGGGGGACTACACCTTC; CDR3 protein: CAISTDRGDYTF
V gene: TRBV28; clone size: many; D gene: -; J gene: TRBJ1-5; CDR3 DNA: TGTGCCAGCAGTACTAAGGGTGGCAATCAGCCCCAGCATTTT; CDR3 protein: CASSTKGGNQPQHF
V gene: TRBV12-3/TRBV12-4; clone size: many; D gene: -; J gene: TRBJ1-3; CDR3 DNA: TGTGCCAGCAGATCCCGATACACCATATATTTT; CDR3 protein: CASRSRYTIYF
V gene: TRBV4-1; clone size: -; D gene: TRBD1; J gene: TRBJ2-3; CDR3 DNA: TGCGCCAGCAGCCAAACAGGGGACAGGGGCACAGATACGCAGTATTTT; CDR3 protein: CASSQTGDRGTDTQYF
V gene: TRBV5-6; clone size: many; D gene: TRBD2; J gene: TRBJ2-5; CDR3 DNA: TGTGCCAGCAGCTTGGCCGGGGGAGGGCGAGAGACCCAGTACTTC; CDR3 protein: CASSLAGGGRETQYF
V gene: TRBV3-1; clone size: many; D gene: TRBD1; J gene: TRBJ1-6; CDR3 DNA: TGTGCCAGCAGCCAAGTCCGGCAGGGGGCACCCCTCCACTTT; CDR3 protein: CASSQVRQGAPLHF
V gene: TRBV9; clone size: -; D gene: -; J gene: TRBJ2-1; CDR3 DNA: TGTGCCAGCAGCGTAGATGGGGCGGACTACAATGAGCAGTTCTTC; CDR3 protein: CASSVDGADYNEQFF
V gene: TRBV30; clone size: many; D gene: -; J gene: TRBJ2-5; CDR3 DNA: TGTGCCTGGAGCGTCCTAGAGGGGACCCAGTACTTC; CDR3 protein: CAWSVLEGTQYF
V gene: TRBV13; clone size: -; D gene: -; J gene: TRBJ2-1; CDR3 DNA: TGTGCCAGCAGCTTGTACGCCAATGAGCAGTTCTTC; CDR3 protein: CASSLYANEQFF
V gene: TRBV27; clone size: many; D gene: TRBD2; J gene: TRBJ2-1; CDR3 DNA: TGTGCCAGCAGGTCGGGGGGGACATCCTACAATGAGCAGTTCTTC; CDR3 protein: CASRSGGTSYNEQFF
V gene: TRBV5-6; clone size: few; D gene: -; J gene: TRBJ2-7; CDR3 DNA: TGTGCCAGCAGCCGCGGCTCGGGGGCCGAGCAGTACTTC; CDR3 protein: CASSRGSGAEQYF
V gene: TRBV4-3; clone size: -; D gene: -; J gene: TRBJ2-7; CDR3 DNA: TGCGCCAGCAGCCAAGATTGGGACGCTTCCTACGAGCAGTACTTC; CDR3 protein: CASSQDWDASYEQYF
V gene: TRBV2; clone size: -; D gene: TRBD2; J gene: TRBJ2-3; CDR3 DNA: TGTGCCAGCAGGGGACTAGCGGGAGGACAGAAAGATACGCAGTATTTT; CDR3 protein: CASRGLAGGQKDTQYF
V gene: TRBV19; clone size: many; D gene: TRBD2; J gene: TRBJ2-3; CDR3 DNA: TGTGCCAGTAGTCCACCATCAAGACTAGCGGGCCACGCAGATACGCAGTATTTT; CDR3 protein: CASSPPSRLAGHADTQYF
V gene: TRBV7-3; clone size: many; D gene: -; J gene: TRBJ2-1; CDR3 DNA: TGTGCCAGCAGCCAAATGTCGTCCGGGGGCAATGAGCAGTTCTTC; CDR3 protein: CASSQMSSGGNEQFF
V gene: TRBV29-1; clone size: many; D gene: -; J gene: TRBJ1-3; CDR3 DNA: TGCAGCGTTGCCAATAGGAGCTCTGGAAACACCATATATTTT; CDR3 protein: CSVANRSSGNTIYF
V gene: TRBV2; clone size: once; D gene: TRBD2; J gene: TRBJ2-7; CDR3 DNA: TGTGCCAGCAATGGACTAGCGGGAGTTGGTAATGAGCAGTACTTC; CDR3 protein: CASNGLAGVGNEQYF
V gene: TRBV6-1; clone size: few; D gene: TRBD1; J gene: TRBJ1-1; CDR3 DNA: TGTGCCAGCAGAACGGGACAGGGGCTAACTGAAGCTTTCTTT; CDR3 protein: CASRTGQGLTEAFF